The text below deals with one TCR beta chain. Its antigen remains unknown. Tumor samples were taken before definitive surgery or chemotherapy. The assay was immunoSEQ multiplex PCR, and TCRdb's table has in-frame clones only and misses some. The sample yields about 12,000 clones, 88% seen once. The sample belongs to a study of high-grade serous ovarian cancer treatment subgroups. Study at large: Mean per sample: around 14,000 reads, about 7,000 unique TCR beta rearrangements.

Findings and caveats of the study: These tumor repertoires lack spatial information from bulk sequencing.

V was pared by 5 bases and J by 3 bases, with 13 bases between. In germline, CDR1 is LNHDA, CDR2 SQIVND (reference sequence). This CDR3 has 14 residues. This sequence originates from a human donor with high-grade serous ovarian cancer. Material for sequencing was tumor tissue. The genes are TRBV19 and TRBJ1-1; D unresolved. The DNA of the CDR3 is TGTGCCAGTAGTCTCCGGCCGCTCGACACTGAAGCTTTCTTT. Translating gives CASSLRPLDTEAFF.